This paragraph covers one TCR beta chain sequence. The antigen it recognizes is unknown. No base quality values were provided; no much bigger clone lies one nucleotide off. This was a case-control study nested in a cohort of healthcare workers in London, UK, who had nasopharyngeal swab PCR tests and blood samples taken every week. Healthcare workers were recruited during the week of the UK lockdown, between 23 and 31 March 2020, and followed weekly for up to roughly 15 weeks. Including cysteine and phenylalanine, the CDR3 has 15 amino acids. CDR3 DNA is the only sequence kept; it has 45 bases, read in frame from the first base. A distance of 12 bases separates the germline ends of V and J, which lose 4 bases and 0 bases respectively. This entry is derived from a study of early T cells in non-severe SARS-CoV-2 infection (dated by TCRdb to the early 2020s). About the full investigation: Because TCR sequencing relied on bulk RNA taken from unsorted whole blood, pairing of alpha and beta chains was not possible.

The method behind the library was 5' RACE. Instrument used: NextSeq 500. To correct for sequencing error and PCR bias, the TCR library protocol tagged individual cDNA molecules with unique molecular identifiers. Both TCR alpha and beta chains were sequenced, and tight co-correlation was observed between alpha and beta sequence abundances in each sample. In the authors' own workflow: Decombinator V4 was used to annotate the V gene, J gene and CDR3 of the TCR sequences. Expanded TCRs were defined as changing significantly between any two time points under a Poisson model with p below 0.0001. Abundances of TCRs were expressed as counts per million after normalisation to the total number of TCRs sequenced in each sample. TRAV1-2 paired with TRAJ12, TRAJ20 or TRAJ33 defined MAIT TCRs, while TRAV10 paired with TRAJ18 defined iNKT TCRs. A search of VDJdb, accessed on 1 November 2021, was run for TCRs annotated to CMV, EBV and SARS-CoV-2, with TCRs annotated for multiple antigens excluded. Using fastp at Q25 and MiXCR, TCRdb reprocessed the public reads and kept productive beta chains. Merged by CDR3 protein, the rows form single entries marked with the most common genes and DNA. The V and J calls come from TCRdb's annotation, not from the publication. This sample gives about 72,000 distinct CDR3 sequences in total; 9.5% to 13% of them show up just once. Jointly, the top ten make up 7.6% of the sample.

Here is what the overall study found, with its caveats: VDJdb matching was skewed toward anti-spike CD8 responses and likely underestimated virus-specific expansions by missing private and CD4 specificities.

The sample in question was whole blood, obtained at baseline. In this chain, TRBV12-3 or TRBV12-4 is recombined with TRBJ2-5, with TRBD1 as a weak D call on 6 bases. This TCR was recovered from an adult who was a healthcare worker with PCR-confirmed SARS-CoV-2 infection or an uninfected control (not recorded which). The DNA is as follows: TGTGCCAGCAGTTCGACAGGAGAGTACCAAGAGACCCAGTACTTC. Translated, it gives CASSSTGEYQETQYF.